A single sample is the source of the 20 T cell receptor beta chains below, sequenced in a study of control samples from healthy donors and cancer patients. Profiling relied on immunoSEQ multiplex PCR, and the TCRdb table lists in-frame clones only, not all of them. The sample lists 20,000 to 25,000 clones, approximately 85% occurring once. Sequenced: PBMCs. All receptors come from a man in his 60s with head and neck cancer.

This chain links TRBV29-1 with TRBJ2-2; 7 bases line up with TRBD1. The CDR3 covers 13 residues. Germline loops: CDR1 SQVTM, CDR2 ANQGSEA. Trimming at V came to 6 bases and at J to 5 bases, leaving 6 bases not matched to a gene. The CDR3 reads CSVRTGSTGELFF. The CDR3 DNA reads as TGCAGCGTGCGGACAGGATCAACCGGGGAGCTGTTTTTT.

The rearrangement links TRBV9 to TRBJ2-2; the D is unclear. The V end lost 0 bases, the J end lost 0 bases, and 6 bases lay between the germline ends. The CDR3 is made up of 15 amino acids. CDR1 is SGDLS and CDR2 is YYNGEE in the germline V gene. CDR3: CASSVGVTNTGELFF. The CDR3 coding sequence is TGTGCCAGCAGCGTAGGGGTGACGAACACCGGGGAGCTGTTTTTT.

The rearrangement joins TRBV5-8 to TRBJ2-1; 9 nucleotides match TRBD2. The CDR3 covers 13 residues. With V trimmed by 4 bases and J by 10 bases, 6 bases remained unmatched. The germline V gene encodes CDR1 SGHTS and CDR2 YDEGEE. This chain's CDR3 is CASSPGLANEQFF. CDR3 DNA: TGTGCCAGCAGCCCGGGACTAGCAAACGAGCAGTTCTTC.

The CDR3: CASSEPGQGATLHF. The CDR3 nucleotides are TGTGCCAGTAGTGAACCGGGACAGGGGGCCACCCTCCACTTT. This chain links TRBV19 with TRBJ1-6; 12 nucleotides line up with TRBD1. Germline CDR1 is LNHDA and CDR2 is SQIVND (reference sequence). The CDR3 spans 14 residues. Germline trimming cut 5 bases from V and 14 bases from J; bases unmatched to any gene: 7.

In this sample, this clone turned up once. The chain is built from TRBV14 and TRBJ1-2; 7 bases are shared with TRBD1. The trim removed 9 bases at V and 2 bases at J, leaving 6 bases unmatched. This CDR3 has 13 residues. Germline V gene data show CDR1 as SGHDN and CDR2 as FVKESK. CDR3 in amino acids: CASSQGVNYGYTF. The CDR3 DNA follows: TGTGCCAGTTCCCAGGGGGTGAACTATGGCTACACCTTC.

The chain carries TRBV5-1 and TRBJ1-6, with 8 bases that match TRBD1. Looked up from germline, CDR1 is SGHRS and CDR2 is YFSETQ. Trimming took 4 bases from V and 7 from J; bases not matched to a gene: 7. This CDR3 is built from 15 residues. CDR3 sequence reads: CASSPQGAENSPLHF. The CDR3 DNA is TGCGCCAGCAGCCCGCAGGGGGCGGAAAATTCACCCCTCCACTTT.

V gene TRBV18 combines with J gene TRBJ2-3; no firm D call. The germline V gene encodes CDR1 KGHSH and CDR2 LQKENI. This CDR3 is built from 15 residues. The germline V and J ends were trimmed by 6 bases and 0 bases, with 13 bases remaining between them. CDR3 residues: CASSLLASSTDTQYF. The CDR3 DNA sequence: TGTGCCAGCTCCCTCTTGGCCTCAAGCACAGATACGCAGTATTTT. Using reference TRBV18 and TRBJ2-3 for the parts outside the CDR3, the full variable domain is NAGVMQNPRHLVRRRGQEARLRCSPMKGHSHVYWYRQLPEEGLKFMVYLQKENIIDESGMPKERFSAEFPKEGPSILRIQQVVRGDSAAYFCASSLLASSTDTQYFGPGTRLTVL.

The chain employs TRBV7-9 and TRBJ2-7; 7 bases line up with TRBD2. Trimming cost V 1 base and J 2 bases; bases outside gene matches: 8. This CDR3 has 16 residues. Germline lookup yields CDR1 SEHNR and CDR2 FQNEAQ (reference sequence). The CDR3 spells CASSLEYGGTPYEQYF. The CDR3 DNA follows: TGTGCCAGCAGCTTAGAATACGGGGGGACCCCCTACGAGCAGTACTTC. The entire variable domain, with the rest obtained from reference TRBV7-9 and TRBJ2-7, is as follows: DTGVSQNPRHKITKRGQNVTFRCDPISEHNRLYWYRQTLGQGPEFLTYFQNEAQLEKSRLLSDRFSAERPKGSFSTLEIQRTEQGDSAMYLCASSLEYGGTPYEQYFGPGTRLTVT.

This sequence joins TRBV2 and TRBJ1-2, with 10 nucleotides matching TRBD1. The germline V gene encodes CDR1 SNHLY and CDR2 FYNNEI. The trim removed 6 bases at V and 6 bases at J, leaving 10 bases unmatched. The CDR3 sequence is 15 residues long. The CDR3 nucleotides read TGTGCCAGCAGGGAACCGGCGACAGGGGGCCATGGCTACACCTTC. It translates to CASREPATGGHGYTF.

This clone has more than one count but fewer than ten. The rearrangement links TRBV7-9 to TRBJ2-2, with D possibly TRBD1 on 5 matching bases. CDR3 size: 14 residues. CDR1 is SEHNR and CDR2 is FQNEAQ in the germline V gene (reference sequence). V shed 5 bases and J shed 6 bases, with 13 bases lying between them. DNA for the CDR3: TGTGCCAGCAGCATCCAGGGTAACGCCGGGGAGCTGTTTTTT. This codes for CASSIQGNAGELFF.

The CDR3 region is CASKKDRGLESEAFF. The CDR3 DNA follows: TGTGCCAGTAAAAAGGACAGGGGGCTGGAGAGTGAAGCTTTCTTT. The chain has TRBV19 and TRBJ1-1; TRBD1 agrees at 11 bases. The V gene's germline CDR1 is LNHDA and CDR2 SQIVND (reference sequence). This CDR3 has 15 amino acids. V trimming: 7 bases; J trimming: 7 bases; junction bases outside the gene matches: 11.

The sample holds a few counts of this clone. The chain couples TRBV11-2 to TRBJ1-4; TRBD1 is a possible D gene (6 bases). The CDR3 contains 14 residues. Germline lookup yields CDR1 SGHAT and CDR2 FQNNGV. V lost 3 bases and J lost 3, with 8 bases in between. CDR3 region: CASSFGGANEKLFF. CDR3 nucleotide sequence: TGTGCCAGCAGCTTTGGGGGCGCTAATGAAAAACTGTTTTTT.

The CDR3 region is CASSQSGGARADTGELFF. The CDR3 nucleotides are TGCGCCAGCAGCCAATCTGGGGGAGCGAGGGCGGACACCGGGGAGCTGTTTTTT. The gene calls are TRBV4-1 and TRBJ2-2; either TRBD1 or TRBD2 may supply D (5 bases each). Germline assignment: CDR1 MGHRA and CDR2 YSYEKL. The CDR3 runs to 18 residues. Trimming stripped 2 bases from V and 3 bases from J, with 19 bases between.

The gene calls are TRBV24-1 and TRBJ1-2; no definite D call. Germline V gives CDR1 KGHDR, CDR2 SFDVKD. The CDR3 runs to 12 residues. V lost 6 bases and J 0 bases, leaving 4 bases between the germline ends. CDR3 DNA: TGTGCCACCAGTAAGACTAACTATGGCTACACCTTC. Its protein is CATSKTNYGYTF.

The chain couples TRBV7-9 to TRBJ2-7, with 8 nucleotides matching TRBD1. V lost 5 bases, J lost 1 base, and 13 bases stayed unmatched. This CDR3 has 17 amino acids. From germline, CDR1 is SEHNR and CDR2 FQNEAQ (reference sequence). As DNA, the CDR3 is TGTGCCAGCAGCCCCCAAAGGGGGCAGGGGGCTTCCTACGAGCAGTACTTC. Protein: CASSPQRGQGASYEQYF.

The V and J genes are TRBV3-1 (or the pseudogene TRBV3-2) and TRBJ2-2; 7 bases line up with TRBD2. Per germline, CDR1 LGHDT and CDR2 YNNKEL (reference sequence). This CDR3 spans 18 amino acids. Trimming removed 0 bases from V and 5 bases from J; junction bases left unmatched: 12. CDR3 loop: CASSQDQQRLAGTGELFF. The CDR3 nucleotides are TGTGCCAGCAGCCAAGACCAGCAACGACTAGCAGGGACCGGGGAGCTGTTTTTT.

The chain combines TRBV11-1 with TRBJ2-5; a weak D match, TRBD2 (5 bases). CDR3 size: 14 residues. Per the germline V gene, CDR1 is SGHAT and CDR2 is FQDESV (reference sequence). The V end was cut by 4 bases, the J end by 4 bases, with 13 bases between. The CDR3 is CASSSRRGGETQYF. In DNA, the CDR3 is TGTGCCAGCAGCTCTCGACGGGGTGGAGAGACCCAGTACTTC.

Only one count was recorded for this clone. The V and J genes are TRBV2 and TRBJ1-2, with no clear D. The CDR3 runs 12 residues. CDR1 and CDR2 (germline): SNHLY, FYNNEI. V was cut by 9 bases and J by 3 bases, with 11 bases left in between. This CDR3 is CASQEVYYGYTF. The CDR3 region has the DNA TGTGCCAGTCAGGAAGTTTACTATGGCTACACCTTC.

The chain uses TRBV5-1 and TRBJ2-6; 9 positions agree with TRBD1. CDR1 is SGHRS, CDR2 YFSETQ, per germline. The ends lost 4 bases at V and 0 bases at J; junction bases unmatched: 8. This CDR3 is built from 18 residues. The CDR3 here is CASSPTGQGGSGANVLTF. CDR3 DNA: TGCGCCAGCAGCCCTACGGGACAGGGAGGCTCTGGGGCCAACGTCCTGACTTTC.

CDR3 in DNA: TGTGCCATCAGGTCCGACACTAGCGGGAGAACGGAGACCCAGTACTTC. Protein sequence: CAIRSDTSGRTETQYF. This chain uses TRBV10-3 with TRBJ2-5; 11 bases match TRBD2. The germline V gene encodes CDR1 ENHRY and CDR2 SYGVKD. Trimming cost V 6 bases and J 5 bases; bases outside gene matches: 11. The CDR3 is made up of 16 amino acids.